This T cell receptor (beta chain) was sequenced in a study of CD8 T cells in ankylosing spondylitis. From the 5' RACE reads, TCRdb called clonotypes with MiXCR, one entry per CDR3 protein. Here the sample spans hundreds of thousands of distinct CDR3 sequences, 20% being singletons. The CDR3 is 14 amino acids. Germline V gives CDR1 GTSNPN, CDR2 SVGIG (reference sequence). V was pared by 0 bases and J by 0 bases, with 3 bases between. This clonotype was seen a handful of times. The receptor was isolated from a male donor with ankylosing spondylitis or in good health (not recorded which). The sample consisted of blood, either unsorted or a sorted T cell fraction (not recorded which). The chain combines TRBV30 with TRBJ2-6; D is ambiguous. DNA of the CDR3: TGTGCCTGGAGTGTGGACTCTGGGGCCAACGTCCTGACTTTC. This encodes CAWSVDSGANVLTF.